This T cell receptor (beta chain) was observed in a study of technical replicates of blood from a handful of donors. CDR1 and CDR2 from the germline V gene are ENHRY and SYGVKD. This CDR3 is built from 18 residues. V lost 4 bases to trimming and J lost 1 base; unmatched junction nucleotides: 10. Generated by immunoSEQ multiplex PCR, the TCRdb table keeps only in-frame clones and is missing some. The table shows 90,000 to 100,000 clones, with 85% to 95% occurring only once. Sequenced material: T cells isolated from PBMCs. The receptor's source is a human donor in good health. V and J are TRBV10-3 and TRBJ2-1; 10 bases agree with TRBD2. The CDR3 bases are TGTGCCATCAGTGTCGGGCTAGCGGGAGACTTTTCCTACAATGAGCAGTTCTTC. It is translated as CAISVGLAGDFSYNEQFF.